Following are 9 T cell receptor beta chains from one sample sequenced in a study of beta chain features in type 1 diabetes. TCRB transcripts that were expressed got sequenced, as all of the isolated RNA had been reverse transcribed. Measured with immunoSEQ multiplex PCR; TCRdb has only the in-frame clones, and not every one. The data hold 900,000 or so clones, with under 20% observed a single time. The specimen was naive CD4+ T cells from blood. Receptors originate from a woman under 30 in good health.

The chain uses TRBV10-3 and TRBJ2-1, with 10 bases that match TRBD1. Germline values: CDR1 ENHRY, CDR2 SYGVKD. CDR3 length equals 17 residues. Trimming took 0 bases from V and 10 from J; bases not matched to a gene: 12. The CDR3 region has the DNA TGTGCCATCAGTGAGTCAGACAGGGGGCCTATCCGAATGGAGCAGTTCTTC. Translated: CAISESDRGPIRMEQFF.

The rearrangement uses TRBV7-2 and TRBJ1-2, with D perhaps matching TRBD1 (5 bases). Trimming stripped 1 base from V and 6 bases from J, with 9 bases between. CDR1 is SGHTA and CDR2 is FQGNSA in the germline V gene. The CDR3 is 13 amino acids. For the CDR3, the DNA is TGTGCCAGCAGCTTAGGTCAGGGTCATGGCTACACCTTC. It encodes CASSLGQGHGYTF.

This chain joins TRBV4-2 and TRBJ1-2; tentative D call: TRBD1 (6 bases). The CDR3 consists of 17 residues. The V end lost 3 bases, the J end lost 4 bases, and 21 bases lay between the germline ends. CDR1 is LGHNA and CDR2 is YNFKEQ in the germline V gene. CDR3 sequence: CASSQANAQGTFYGYTF. Written as DNA, the CDR3 is TGTGCCAGCAGCCAGGCCAATGCACAGGGAACCTTCTATGGCTACACCTTC.

This clone was recorded a few times. This rearrangement joins TRBV9 to TRBJ2-2; perhaps D is TRBD1 or TRBD2 (5 bases each). Germline CDR1 and CDR2: SGDLS and YYNGEE. V dropped 2 bases and J dropped 6 bases, with 14 bases sitting between them. The CDR3 sequence is 15 residues long. This CDR3 reads CASSVGPNRAGELFF. CDR3 bases: TGTGCCAGCAGCGTGGGACCCAATCGCGCCGGGGAGCTGTTTTTT. Supplemented by reference TRBV9 and TRBJ2-2, the full variable domain reads DSGVTQTPKHLITATGQRVTLRCSPRSGDLSVYWYQQSLDQGLQFLIQYYNGEERAKGNILERFSAQQFPDLHSELNLSSLELGDSALYFCASSVGPNRAGELFFGEGSRLTVL.

The chain carries TRBV2 and TRBJ1-4; no definite D call. Germline assignment: CDR1 SNHLY and CDR2 FYNNEI. This CDR3 is built from 14 residues. Trimming left V 3 bases short and J 8 bases short, with 13 bases between. CDR3 sequence (DNA): TGTGCCAGCAGTGATGGGCCGGGAGACGAAAAACTGTTTTTT. This codes for CASSDGPGDEKLFF.

This clone was picked up a small number of times. The chain uses TRBV28 and TRBJ2-3, with D perhaps TRBD1 (5 bases). V dropped 4 bases and J dropped 6 bases, with 14 bases sitting between them. Per the germline V gene, CDR1 is MDHEN and CDR2 is SYDVKM. The CDR3 extends over 14 amino acids. CDR3 protein: CASSSTGRGDTQYF. CDR3 DNA: TGTGCCAGCAGTTCCACCGGAAGGGGCGATACGCAGTATTTT.

This clone has a handful of counts. The chain is built from TRBV7-9 and TRBJ2-1; no firm D call. The CDR3 spans 12 residues. Germline values: CDR1 SEHNR, CDR2 FQNEAQ (reference sequence). V was pared by 4 bases and J by 7 bases, with 8 bases between. The CDR3 loop reads CASSSIGNEQFF. CDR3 nucleotide sequence: TGTGCCAGCAGCTCAATTGGGAATGAGCAGTTCTTC.

This clone was counted between two and nine times. The chain combines TRBV5-6 with TRBJ1-1; D gene ambiguous. The CDR3 sequence is 13 residues long. CDR1 SGHDT and CDR2 YYEEEE come from the germline V gene. Between the trimmed V and J ends, which lost 0 bases and 3 bases, there was a span of 6 bases. The DNA of the CDR3 is TGTGCCAGCAGCTTGGAGCCCTACACTGAAGCTTTCTTT. Residues: CASSLEPYTEAFF.

This clone was observed a few times. The V and J genes are TRBV5-5 and TRBJ2-4, with no clear D. Per the germline V gene, CDR1 is SGHKS and CDR2 is YYEKEE (reference sequence). There are 14 residues in the CDR3. V lost 2 bases, J lost 4 bases, and 10 bases lay in between. The DNA of the CDR3 is TGTGCCAGCAGCTTATTGTTAGGGAAAAACATTCAGTACTTC. Its translation: CASSLLLGKNIQYF.